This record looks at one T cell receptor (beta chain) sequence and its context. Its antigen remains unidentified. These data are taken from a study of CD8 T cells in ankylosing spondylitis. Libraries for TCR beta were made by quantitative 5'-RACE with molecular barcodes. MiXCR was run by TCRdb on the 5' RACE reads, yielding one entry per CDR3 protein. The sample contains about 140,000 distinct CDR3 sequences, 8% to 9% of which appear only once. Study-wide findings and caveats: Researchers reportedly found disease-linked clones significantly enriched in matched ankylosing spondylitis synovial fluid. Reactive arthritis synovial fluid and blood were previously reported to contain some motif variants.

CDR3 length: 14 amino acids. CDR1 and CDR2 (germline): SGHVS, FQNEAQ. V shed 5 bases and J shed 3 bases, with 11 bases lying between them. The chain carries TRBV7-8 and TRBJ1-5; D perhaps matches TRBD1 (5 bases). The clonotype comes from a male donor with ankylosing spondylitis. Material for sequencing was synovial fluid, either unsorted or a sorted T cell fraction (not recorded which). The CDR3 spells CASSVTEVNQPQHF. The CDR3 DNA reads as TGTGCCAGCAGCGTGACAGAGGTCAATCAGCCCCAGCATTTT. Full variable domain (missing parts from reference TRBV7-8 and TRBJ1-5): GAGVSQSPRYKVAKRGQDVALRCDPISGHVSLFWYQQALGQGPEFLTYFQNEAQLDKSGLPSDRFFAERPEGSVSTLKIQRTQQEDSAVYLCASSVTEVNQPQHFGDGTRLSIL.